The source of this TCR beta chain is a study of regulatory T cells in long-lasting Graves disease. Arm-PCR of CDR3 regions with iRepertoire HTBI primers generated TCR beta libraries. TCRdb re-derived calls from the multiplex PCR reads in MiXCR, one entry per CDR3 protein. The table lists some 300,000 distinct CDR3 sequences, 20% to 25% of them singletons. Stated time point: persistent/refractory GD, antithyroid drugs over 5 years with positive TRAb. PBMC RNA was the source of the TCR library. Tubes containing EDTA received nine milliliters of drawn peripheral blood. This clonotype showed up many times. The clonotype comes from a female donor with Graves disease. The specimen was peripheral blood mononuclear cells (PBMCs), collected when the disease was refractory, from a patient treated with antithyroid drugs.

CDR3 residues: CASSSRGTGDGNTIYF. As DNA, the CDR3 is TGTGCCAGCAGCTCACGAGGGACAGGGGATGGAAACACCATATATTTT. The chain couples TRBV28 to TRBJ1-3, with 10 positions matching TRBD1. The CDR3 consists of 16 residues. In germline, CDR1 is MDHEN, CDR2 SYDVKM. V was pared by 6 bases and J by 3 bases, with 8 bases of the junction left unmatched.